One and the same sample provided the 19 T cell receptor beta chains below, sequenced in a study of Ad26.COV2.S vaccination and SARS-CoV-2 variants. The table came from immunoSEQ multiplex PCR; TCRdb's copy has only in-frame clones and leaves some out. This table holds about 400,000 clones, approximately 90% found once. Treatment here: over 15 received Ad26.COV2.S at low or high dose, single or two shots; 5 received placebo; per-sample allocation not given. Collection of samples fell on day 63 after the first vaccine or placebo injection. Material: peripheral blood, obtained in a trial of Ad26.COV2.S vaccine versus placebo. These TCRs come from a person between 18 and 59 years old who received the Ad26.COV2.S COVID-19 vaccine or a placebo.

V and J are TRBV7-2 and TRBJ2-5; D call uncertain. V was trimmed by 3 bases and J by 4 bases, leaving 9 bases between them. Germline V gene lookup returns CDR1 SGHTA and CDR2 FQGNSA. The CDR3 totals 13 residues. In DNA form, the CDR3 reads TGTGCCAGCAGCTTGGGGTCGGGAGAGACCCAGTACTTC. It translates to CASSLGSGETQYF.

This chain connects TRBV15 to TRBJ2-5, with D unclear. Deletions cut 3 bases from V and 5 bases from J, with 7 bases between. Looked up from germline, CDR1 is LNHNV and CDR2 is YYDKDF (reference sequence). CDR3 length equals 12 residues. The CDR3 region is CATSSPLETQYF. CDR3 DNA sequence: TGTGCCACCAGCAGCCCCTTGGAGACCCAGTACTTC. The full variable domain, completed using reference TRBV15 and TRBJ2-5, is DAMVIQNPRYQVTQFGKPVTLSCSQTLNHNVMYWYQQKSSQAPKLLFHYYDKDFNNEADTPDNFQSRRPNTSFCFLDIRSPGLGDTAMYLCATSSPLETQYFGPGTRLLVL.

The rearrangement uses TRBV11-2 and TRBJ2-1; D gene uncertain. The CDR3 contains 17 residues. V lost 1 base and J 9 bases, leaving 22 bases between the germline ends. CDR1 and CDR2 from the germline V gene are SGHAT and FQNNGV. The CDR3 loop is CASSLADMGFVRGEQFF. DNA for the CDR3: TGTGCCAGCAGCTTAGCAGACATGGGCTTTGTAAGAGGTGAGCAGTTCTTC.

The chain is built from TRBV18 and TRBJ1-4; no clear D gene. Trimming cost V 4 bases and J 0 bases, with 3 bases left between them. This CDR3 has 13 residues. CDR1 and CDR2 (germline): KGHSH, LQKENI. As DNA, the CDR3 is TGTGCCAGCTCACGGGCAACTAATGAAAAACTGTTTTTT. It translates to CASSRATNEKLFF.

V and J are TRBV5-8 and TRBJ2-1, with 7 bases matching TRBD1. Germline V CDR1 and CDR2: SGHTS, YDEGEE. The CDR3 is made up of 15 amino acids. V was pared by 4 bases and J by 2 bases, with 6 bases of the junction left unmatched. CDR3 bases: TGTGCCAGCAGCCCCAGCCAGGGGGCCTACAATGAGCAGTTCTTC. Translating it yields CASSPSQGAYNEQFF.

The chain combines TRBV28 with TRBJ1-5, with a weak D call TRBD1 (5 bases). The CDR3 spans 17 residues. Germline V gene data show CDR1 as MDHEN and CDR2 as SYDVKM. V lost 5 bases and J 5 bases, leaving 22 bases between the germline ends. CDR3 sequence: CASSPSPGGGGDQPQHF. Here the CDR3 DNA reads TGTGCCAGCAGTCCCTCCCCCGGGGGAGGCGGAGATCAGCCCCAGCATTTT.

This clone was picked up one time. This chain uses TRBV19 with TRBJ2-1; 8 bases are shared with TRBD2. The CDR3 is 16 residues long. Germline V lookup: CDR1 LNHDA, CDR2 SQIVND (reference sequence). After removal of 9 bases from V and 6 bases from J, the junction contained 16 bases not matched to a gene. CDR3 loop: CASHGRGARSGNEQFF. The CDR3 DNA reads as TGTGCCAGCCACGGGCGGGGGGCCCGGAGTGGCAATGAGCAGTTCTTC. The full variable domain, its missing parts supplied by reference TRBV19 and TRBJ2-1, is DGGITQSPKYLFRKEGQNVTLSCEQNLNHDAMYWYRQDPGQGLRLIYYSQIVNDFQKGDIAEGYSVSREKKESFPLTVTSAQKNPTAFYLCASHGRGARSGNEQFFGPGTRLTVL.

The rearrangement joins TRBV11-2 to TRBJ2-7, with D possibly called TRBD1 or TRBD2 (5 bases each). The CDR3 covers 15 residues. Deletions cut 0 bases from V and 3 bases from J, with 12 bases between. From germline, CDR1 is SGHAT and CDR2 FQNNGV. The CDR3 DNA reads as TGTGCCAGCAGCTTAGAGAGGGGAGTGGGCTACGAGCAGTACTTC. It is translated as CASSLERGVGYEQYF. The full variable domain, completed using reference TRBV11-2 and TRBJ2-7, is EAGVAQSPRYKIIEKRQSVAFWCNPISGHATLYWYQQILGQGPKLLIQFQNNGVVDDSQLPKDRFSAERLKGVDSTLKIQPAKLEDSAVYLCASSLERGVGYEQYFGPGTRLTVT.

CDR3 region: CASSQSWESSADTQYF. The CDR3 DNA reads as TGCGCCAGCAGTCAATCCTGGGAGAGCTCGGCAGATACGCAGTATTTT. The chain has TRBV23-1 and TRBJ2-3; possibly TRBD2 for D (5 bases). TRBV23-1 is an open reading frame, and its role is uncertain. Trimming removed 0 bases at V and 4 bases at J, with 14 bases between. CDR3 length equals 16 residues.

This clone was detected only once. This chain links TRBV4-1 with TRBJ1-1, with D possibly matching TRBD1 (5 bases). The germline V and J ends were trimmed by 6 bases and 1 base, with 21 bases remaining between them. The CDR3 extends over 17 amino acids. Germline CDR1 reads MGHRA; CDR2 reads YSYEKL. CDR3: CASRSYAGEGQNTEAFF. CDR3 in DNA: TGCGCCAGCAGATCCTATGCCGGGGAGGGGCAGAACACTGAAGCTTTCTTT.

This rearrangement joins TRBV9 to TRBJ2-1; the D gene is possibly TRBD2 (6 bases). Germline CDR1 reads SGDLS; CDR2 reads YYNGEE. V was shortened by 0 bases and J by 6 bases, with 10 bases between the two germline ends. This CDR3 comprises 14 residues. CDR3 region: CASSVDLGGNEQFF. CDR3 nucleotides: TGTGCCAGCAGCGTAGATTTGGGGGGCAATGAGCAGTTCTTC.

V usage is TRBV6-5 and J usage is TRBJ2-3; 11 bases align to TRBD2. Germline CDR1 and CDR2: MNHEY and SVGAGI. The CDR3 has 15 amino acids. After removal of 5 bases from V and 2 bases from J, the junction contained 3 bases not matched to a gene. Here the CDR3 reads CASSRLAGYTDTQYF. Here the CDR3 DNA reads TGTGCCAGCAGTAGACTAGCGGGGTACACAGATACGCAGTATTTT.

The chain has TRBV11-2 and TRBJ1-1; D is possibly TRBD1 (6 bases). The CDR3 totals 13 residues. Deletions cut 5 bases from V and 7 bases from J, with 14 bases between. Looked up from germline, CDR1 is SGHAT and CDR2 is FQNNGV. CDR3 nucleotides: TGTGCCAGCAGCCCCTGGGCAGGGGATGAAGCTTTCTTT. Amino acids: CASSPWAGDEAFF.

This rearrangement joins TRBV2 to TRBJ2-7; TRBD2 matches 9 bases. Per germline, CDR1 SNHLY and CDR2 FYNNEI. With 4 bases clipped from V and 3 bases from J, the junction kept 7 bases outside the gene matches. The CDR3 spans 15 residues. For the CDR3, the DNA is TGTGCCAGCAGTGGGTACGTGCGGGGGGGCTACGAGCAGTACTTC. Protein: CASSGYVRGGYEQYF.

The gene calls are TRBV5-4 and TRBJ2-2, with TRBD2 identical over 8 bases. The CDR3 consists of 18 residues. Germline CDR1 and CDR2: SGHNT and YYREEE (reference sequence). The ends lost 4 bases at V and 2 bases at J; junction bases unmatched: 13. CDR3 in amino acids: CASSPRGGILTNTGELFF. The CDR3 nucleotides are TGTGCCAGCAGCCCTCGGGGGGGTATCCTTACAAACACCGGGGAGCTGTTTTTT.

This chain links TRBV11-2 with TRBJ2-1; 12 bases are a match to TRBD2. Germline CDR1 is SGHAT and CDR2 is FQNNGV. The CDR3 totals 17 residues. J gave up 7 bases and V 0 bases, and 7 bases lay outside the gene matches. Written as DNA, the CDR3 is TGTGCCAGCAGCTTAGAGGGACTAGCGGGCAGCTCGAATGAGCAGTTCTTC. Translated: CASSLEGLAGSSNEQFF.

The V gene is TRBV27, the J gene TRBJ1-5, with D unclear. CDR3 length: 15 residues. Trimming cost V 2 bases and J 0 bases, with 8 bases left between them. Germline V CDR1 and CDR2: MNHEY, SMNVEV (reference sequence). CDR3 sequence reads: CASSLGQASNQPQHF. CDR3 nucleotide sequence: TGTGCCAGCAGTTTAGGGCAGGCTAGCAATCAGCCCCAGCATTTT.

This clone came up once. The rearrangement joins TRBV7-8 to TRBJ1-6, with D uncertain. The V and J ends lost 3 bases and 8 bases respectively, with 5 bases between them. The CDR3 is made up of 12 amino acids. The germline gives CDR1 SGHVS, CDR2 FQNEAQ. The CDR3 protein is CASSLPDSPLHF. The CDR3 coding sequence is TGTGCCAGCAGCTTGCCAGATTCACCCCTCCACTTT. The complete variable domain, with remaining parts taken from reference TRBV7-8 and TRBJ1-6, reads GAGVSQSPRYKVAKRGQDVALRCDPISGHVSLFWYQQALGQGPEFLTYFQNEAQLDKSGLPSDRFFAERPEGSVSTLKIQRTQQEDSAVYLCASSLPDSPLHFGNGTRLTVT.

The table lists this clone with a count of one. The V and J genes are TRBV30 and TRBJ2-3; TRBD1 might be the D (5 bases). Germline loops: CDR1 GTSNPN, CDR2 SVGIG (reference sequence). The CDR3 spans 13 residues. V was clipped by 4 bases and J by 0 bases, with 8 bases between them. CDR3 in DNA: TGTGCCTGGATTGACAGTAGCACAGATACGCAGTATTTT. Translated, it gives CAWIDSSTDTQYF.